These 21 T cell receptor beta chains came from one sample sequenced in a study of spatial heterogeneity in lung cancer. TCRdb reprocessed the 5' RACE reads with MiXCR, giving one entry per CDR3 protein. Altogether some 78,000 distinct CDR3 sequences are present, under 8.5% being singletons, with the ten largest covering 6.8%. As to time point: sample taken at primary tumor resection. The source material was PBMCs, sampled at surgery. These receptors were obtained from a male donor with early-stage non-small cell lung cancer.

This clonotype was seen more than once but under ten times. This chain connects TRBV3-1 to TRBJ2-7, with D hard to call. The CDR3 has 15 residues. The V end lost 4 bases, the J end lost 0 bases, and 13 bases lay between the germline ends. In germline, CDR1 is LGHDT, CDR2 YNNKEL (reference sequence). The CDR3 here is CASSPYPQSSYEQYF. Written as DNA, the CDR3 is TGTGCCAGCAGCCCCTATCCACAGAGCTCCTACGAGCAGTACTTC.

The V and J genes are TRBV29-1 and TRBJ1-2; D unclear. Germline V gene sequence: CDR1 SQVTM, CDR2 ANQGSEA. This CDR3 has 14 residues. V was clipped by 6 bases and J by 2 bases, with 16 bases between them. The CDR3 protein is CSVANRESNYGYTF. The DNA of the CDR3 is TGCAGCGTAGCGAACAGAGAATCAAACTATGGCTACACCTTC.

This clonotype was observed at least ten times. The genes are TRBV25-1 and TRBJ2-5, with 7 bases matching TRBD2. Trimming took 0 bases from V and 4 from J; bases not matched to a gene: 5. The length of the CDR3 is 15 residues. CDR1 is MGHDK and CDR2 is SYGVNS in the germline V gene. CDR3 amino acids: CASSEYGGERETQYF. As DNA, the CDR3 is TGTGCCAGCAGTGAATATGGGGGGGAGAGAGAGACCCAGTACTTC.

This clonotype was observed a few times. The V gene is TRBV20-1, the J gene TRBJ2-3; 10 bases are a match to TRBD1. Germline V gene data show CDR1 as DFQATT and CDR2 as SNEGSKA (reference sequence). The CDR3 loop spans 16 amino acids. After removal of 1 base from V and 1 base from J, the junction contained 5 bases not matched to a gene. The CDR3 DNA is TGCAGTGCTAGAGGCTCCGGGACAGGGGGCACAGATACGCAGTATTTT. It yields the protein CSARGSGTGGTDTQYF.

This clonotype has at least ten counts. V gene TRBV29-1 combines with J gene TRBJ2-3; D is undetermined. Germline V CDR1 and CDR2: SQVTM, ANQGSEA. The germline V and J ends were trimmed by 4 bases and 4 bases, with 18 bases remaining between them. CDR3 length: 15 amino acids. The CDR3 protein is CSVVSSRQTSDTQYF. The CDR3 DNA sequence: TGCAGCGTTGTATCTTCGCGGCAGACTTCAGATACGCAGTATTTT.

This clonotype came up a few times. J is TRBJ2-3 and V is TRBV29-1, with D perhaps matching TRBD2 (7 bases). The germline CDR1 and CDR2 sequences are SQVTM and ANQGSEA. V lost 7 bases to trimming and J lost 6 bases, with 14 bases between them. The CDR3 loop spans 12 amino acids. CDR3 region: CSERGGADTQYF. CDR3 coding DNA: TGCAGCGAGAGGGGGGGAGCTGATACGCAGTATTTT.

This clonotype was counted many times. The chain couples TRBV18 to TRBJ2-1, with 11 bases matching TRBD2. The CDR3 is 17 amino acids. The V gene's germline CDR1 is KGHSH and CDR2 LQKENI. With V trimmed by 2 bases and J by 1 base, 4 bases remained unmatched. The CDR3 DNA follows: TGTGCCAGCTCACCAAAGACTAGCGGGGTGTCCTACAATGAGCAGTTCTTC. Protein product: CASSPKTSGVSYNEQFF.

J is TRBJ1-2 and V is TRBV12-2; the table gives TRBD1 as D, unverified against the DNA. TRBV12-2 is labeled a pseudogene. The CDR3 covers 17 residues. CDR3 sequence (DNA): TGTGCAAGTCGCTTAGCGGGCTGGGACAGAATCAACTATGGCTACACCTTC. Encoded protein: CASRLAGWDRINYGYTF.

This clonotype has ten or more counts. The rearrangement uses TRBV10-2 and TRBJ1-1; D possibly corresponds to TRBD1 (6 bases). In germline, CDR1 is WSHSY, CDR2 SAAADI. V was trimmed by 6 bases and J by 4 bases, leaving 15 bases between them. The CDR3 runs to 14 residues. Here the CDR3 DNA reads TGCGCCAGCAGCTTACAGGGTCAATCCACTGAAGCTTTCTTT. It yields the protein CASSLQGQSTEAFF.

This clonotype has ten or more counts. The chain joins TRBV10-3 to TRBJ2-3; the D gene is possibly TRBD2 (6 bases). V gave up 4 bases and J gave up 10 bases, with 12 bases separating them. CDR1 is ENHRY, CDR2 SYGVKD, per germline. The CDR3 extends over 12 amino acids. CDR3 sequence (DNA): TGTGCCATCAGTGGGCGGGATGAGTCGCAGTATTTT. Protein sequence: CAISGRDESQYF.

The chain employs TRBV6-1 and TRBJ1-2; D unclear. V was cut by 4 bases and J by 4 bases, with 13 bases left in between. This CDR3 has 14 residues. In germline, CDR1 is MNHNS, CDR2 SASEGT. The CDR3 sequence is CASSAITEGYGYTF. The DNA for the CDR3 is TGTGCCAGCAGTGCCATTACAGAAGGCTATGGCTACACCTTC.

In this sample, this clonotype turned up many times. V usage is TRBV5-6 and J usage is TRBJ2-5; 8 nucleotides align to TRBD1. Per germline, CDR1 SGHDT and CDR2 YYEEEE. The length of the CDR3 is 15 residues. J lost 1 base, V lost 2 bases, and 4 bases had no gene match. CDR3 sequence reads: CASSLRGQGQETQYF. The DNA of the CDR3 is TGTGCCAGCAGCTTACGAGGACAGGGCCAAGAGACCCAGTACTTC.

In the case of this clonotype: Since a much larger clone is just one base distant, this may be a read error. The chain uses TRBV14 and TRBJ1-4; 11 nucleotides match TRBD1. Looked up from germline, CDR1 is SGHDN and CDR2 is FVKESK. The J segment lost 5 bases and the V segment lost 10 bases, leaving 9 bases of the junction unmatched. The CDR3 length is 15 residues. The CDR3 DNA follows: TGTGCCAACAGGCGAGGACAGGGGGCCAATGAAAAACTGTTTTTT. It encodes CANRRGQGANEKLFF.

The rearrangement joins TRBV29-1 to TRBJ1-1; no firm D call. There are 14 residues in the CDR3. The V gene's germline CDR1 is SQVTM and CDR2 ANQGSEA. Trimming cost V 7 bases and J 1 base, with 16 bases left between them. The CDR3 is CSGKGGLTNTEAFF. The CDR3 coding sequence is TGCAGCGGGAAGGGCGGGCTGACGAACACTGAAGCTTTCTTT.

The table lists this clonotype with a few counts. The V and J genes are TRBV7-2 and TRBJ2-7; 10 nucleotides line up with TRBD1. Germline loops: CDR1 SGHTA, CDR2 FQGNSA. CDR3 length: 13 amino acids. After removal of 6 bases from V and 2 bases from J, the junction contained 1 base not matched to a gene. The CDR3 bases are TGTGCCAGCAGGGGGACAGGGGCCTACGAGCAGTACTTC. It translates to CASRGTGAYEQYF.

This chain links TRBV5-4 with TRBJ2-5; 9 bases match TRBD1. The CDR3 sequence is 14 residues long. V was clipped by 3 bases and J by 5 bases; unmatched bases: 5. Germline CDR1 SGHNT, CDR2 YYREEE (reference sequence). CDR3 sequence reads: CASSSQGARETQYF. In nucleotides, the CDR3 is TGTGCCAGCAGCTCACAGGGGGCGCGGGAGACCCAGTACTTC.

Remarks on this clonotype: This clone may be a read error of a much larger clone one base away. The chain joins TRBV19 to TRBJ2-7; 10 nucleotides match TRBD2. Germline V gives CDR1 LNHDA, CDR2 SQIVND (reference sequence). The CDR3 runs to 14 residues. The CDR3 region is CVSSGAGGYYEQYF. The CDR3 coding sequence is TGTGTCAGTAGTGGAGCGGGAGGGTACTACGAGCAGTACTTC.

In this sample, this clonotype turned up many times. The chain couples TRBV29-1 to TRBJ2-3; TRBD2 is a possible D gene (6 bases). This CDR3 has 14 amino acids. Trimming cost V 2 bases and J 4 bases, with 13 bases left between them. Germline V gene lookup returns CDR1 SQVTM and CDR2 ANQGSEA. The CDR3 spells CSVEREVRSDTQYF. CDR3 coding DNA: TGCAGCGTTGAAAGGGAGGTGAGGTCAGATACGCAGTATTTT.

The chain uses TRBV7-2 and TRBJ1-1; TRBD1 is a possible D gene (5 bases). Deletions cut 5 bases from V and 4 bases from J, with 14 bases between. Germline CDR1 and CDR2: SGHTA and FQGNSA. CDR3 length: 14 amino acids. In DNA form, the CDR3 reads TGTGCCAGCAGCCTAAATTGGGGGGGCACTGAAGCTTTCTTT. Amino acids: CASSLNWGGTEAFF.

This clonotype was detected a few times. The V gene is TRBV2, the J gene TRBJ2-7; the D gene is possibly TRBD1 (5 bases). Per germline, CDR1 SNHLY and CDR2 FYNNEI. V was clipped by 6 bases and J by 2 bases, with 17 bases between them. This CDR3 is 15 amino acids long. CDR3 in DNA: TGTGCCAGCAGAGCCCAGGGTAATTCCCCCTACGAGCAGTACTTC. Amino acids: CASRAQGNSPYEQYF.

This clonotype was seen ten or more times. The chain is built from TRBV20-1 and TRBJ2-7, with 9 bases identical to TRBD2. From germline, CDR1 is DFQATT and CDR2 SNEGSKA (reference sequence). J was trimmed by 0 bases and V by 3 bases; bases with no gene match: 6. The CDR3 sequence is 15 residues long. Written as DNA, the CDR3 is TGCAGTGCTAGTCCCCTAGCGGGAAGCTCCTACGAGCAGTACTTC. Translated: CSASPLAGSSYEQYF.